This T cell receptor beta chain emerged from a study of lymphopenia after photon versus proton radiotherapy. Study-wide points: Relative stability marked proton patients; photon patients lost diversity and naive cells. Oligoclonal CD8+ Temra expansion after nadir drove photon patients' diversity drop. Authors raise, but do not show, better survival with proton therapy.

Unmatched junction bases numbered 5, after V lost 1 base and J lost 7 bases. From germline, CDR1 is LGHNA and CDR2 YSLEER. CDR3 length: 15 residues. About this clone: Its antigen is currently unknown.

The method was immunoSEQ multiplex PCR; TCRdb's version includes in-frame clones alone and lacks a portion of them. The sample includes 55,000 to 75,000 clones, just over 90% of them seen just once. The starting material was peripheral blood, obtained from a patient treated with photon-based radiotherapy. This chain links TRBV4-3 with TRBJ1-4; TRBD1 aligns across 8 bases. This clonotype originated in a woman in her 70s with pancreatic cancer. As DNA, the CDR3 is TGCGCCAGCAGCCAAGGACAGGGGAGGGGTGAAAAACTGTTTTTT. The encoded protein is CASSQGQGRGEKLFF.